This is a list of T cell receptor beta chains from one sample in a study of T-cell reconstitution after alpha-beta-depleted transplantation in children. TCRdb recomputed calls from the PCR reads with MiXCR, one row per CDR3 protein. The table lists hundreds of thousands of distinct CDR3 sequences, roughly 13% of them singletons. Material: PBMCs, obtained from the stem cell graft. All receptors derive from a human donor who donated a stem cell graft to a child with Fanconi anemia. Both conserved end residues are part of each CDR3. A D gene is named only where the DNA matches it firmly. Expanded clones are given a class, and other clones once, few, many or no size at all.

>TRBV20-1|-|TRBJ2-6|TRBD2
CSASRGDGANVLTF
TGCAGTGCTAGCCGGGGGGACGGGGCCAACGTCCTGACTTTC
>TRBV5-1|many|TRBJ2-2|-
CASSQRAGELFF
TGCGCCAGCAGTCAAAGGGCCGGGGAGCTGTTTTTT
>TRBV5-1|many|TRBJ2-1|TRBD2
CASSPDGGGYNEQFF
TGCGCCAGCAGCCCGGATGGGGGGGGCTACAATGAGCAGTTCTTC
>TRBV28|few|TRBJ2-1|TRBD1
CASSSGTGEFNEQFF
TGTGCCAGCAGTTCCGGGACAGGGGAATTCAATGAGCAGTTCTTC
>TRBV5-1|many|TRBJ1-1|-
CASSGGENTEAFF
TGCGCCAGCAGCGGGGGAGAGAACACTGAAGCTTTCTTT
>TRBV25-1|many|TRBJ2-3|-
CASSSTSRGDTQYF
TGTGCCAGCAGTTCGACTTCGAGGGGAGATACGCAGTATTTT
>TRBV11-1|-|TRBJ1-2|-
CASSLAWRGGINNYGYTF
TGTGCCAGCAGCTTAGCATGGCGGGGAGGGATTAATAACTATGGCTACACCTTC
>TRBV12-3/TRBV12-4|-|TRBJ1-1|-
CASSPTGQVNTEAFF
TGTGCCAGCAGTCCAACGGGACAAGTGAACACTGAAGCTTTCTTT
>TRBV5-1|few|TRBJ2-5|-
CASSLVGMEGETQYF
TGCGCCAGCAGCTTGGTTGGGATGGAGGGAGAGACCCAGTACTTC
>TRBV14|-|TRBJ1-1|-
CASSHLTPGRLPEAFF
TGTGCCAGCAGCCATCTAACGCCGGGCCGTCTCCCTGAAGCTTTCTTT
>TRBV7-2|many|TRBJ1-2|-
CASSPLGGSYGYTF
TGTGCCAGCAGCCCCTTGGGGGGGTCCTATGGCTACACCTTC
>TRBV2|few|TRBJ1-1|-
CASSTEGLGTEAFF
TGTGCCAGCAGTACAGAGGGGCTGGGCACTGAAGCTTTCTTT
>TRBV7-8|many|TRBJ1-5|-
CASSLTEGSNQPQHF
TGTGCCAGCAGCCTTACGGAGGGAAGCAATCAGCCCCAGCATTTT
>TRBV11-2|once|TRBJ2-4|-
CASSDHRVQYF
TGTGCCAGCAGCGACCACAGGGTTCAGTACTTC
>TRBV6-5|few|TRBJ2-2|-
CASSYSPGWTGELFF
TGTGCCAGCAGTTACTCACCAGGATGGACCGGGGAGCTGTTTTTT
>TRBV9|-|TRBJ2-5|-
CASSVRSGQETQYF
TGTGCCAGCAGCGTCAGATCAGGGCAAGAGACCCAGTACTTC
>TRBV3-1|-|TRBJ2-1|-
CASSRGTPRDEQFF
TGTGCCAGCAGCAGGGGGACTCCGCGGGATGAGCAGTTCTTC
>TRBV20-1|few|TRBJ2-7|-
CSARDRSTYEQYF
TGCAGTGCTAGAGACAGGAGCACCTACGAGCAGTACTTC
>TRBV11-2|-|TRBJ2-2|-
CASSRFTYTGELFF
TGTGCCAGCAGCCGATTTACTTACACCGGGGAGCTGTTTTTT
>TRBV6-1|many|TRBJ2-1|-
CASTLGGLANEQFF
TGTGCCAGCACCCTTGGGGGACTCGCCAATGAGCAGTTCTTC
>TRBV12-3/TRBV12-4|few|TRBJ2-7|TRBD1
CASSLGTGDTLF
TGTGCCAGCAGTTTAGGGACAGGGGACACTCTCTTC
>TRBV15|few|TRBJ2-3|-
CATSRDRGDISSTDTQYF
TGTGCCACCAGCAGAGATCGAGGGGACATCTCTAGCACAGATACGCAGTATTTT
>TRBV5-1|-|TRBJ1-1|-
CASSPIMGGEAFF
TGCGCCAGCAGCCCAATAATGGGGGGTGAAGCTTTCTTT
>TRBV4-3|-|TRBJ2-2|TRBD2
CASSQSYRGGGGPHTGELFF
TGCGCCAGCAGCCAAAGTTATCGTGGCGGCGGGGGGCCGCACACCGGGGAGCTGTTTTTT
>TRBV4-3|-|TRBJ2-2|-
CASSQVRARGELFF
TGCGCCAGCAGCCAAGTCCGGGCACGCGGGGAGCTGTTTTTT
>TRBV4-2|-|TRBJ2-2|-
CASSQPSVSRNTGELFF
TGTGCCAGCAGCCAACCCTCCGTAAGCCGGAACACCGGGGAGCTGTTTTTT
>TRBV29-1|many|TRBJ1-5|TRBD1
CSVLDRVGQPQHF
TGCAGCGTTCTAGACAGGGTTGGGCAGCCCCAGCATTTT
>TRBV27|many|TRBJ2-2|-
CASSLKMTGELFF
TGTGCCAGCAGTTTAAAGATGACCGGGGAGCTGTTTTTT
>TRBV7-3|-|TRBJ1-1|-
CASSGGATEAFF
TGTGCCAGCTCCGGGGGGGCCACTGAAGCTTTCTTT
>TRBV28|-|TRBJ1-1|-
CASGPIFTEAFF
TGTGCCAGCGGACCAATATTCACTGAAGCTTTCTTT
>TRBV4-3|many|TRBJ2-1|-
CASSQDPDRGNYNEQFF
TGCGCCAGCAGCCAAGATCCAGACCGGGGAAACTACAATGAGCAGTTCTTC
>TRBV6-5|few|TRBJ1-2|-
CASSYGRGDSNGYTF
TGTGCCAGCAGTTACGGCAGAGGCGATTCGAATGGCTACACCTTC
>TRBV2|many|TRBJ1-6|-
CASSSLSYNSPLHF
TGTGCCAGCAGTTCCCTCTCCTATAATTCACCCCTCCACTTT
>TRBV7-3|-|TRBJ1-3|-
CASSSQPPGAGNTIYF
TGTGCCAGCAGCTCTCAACCGCCTGGGGCTGGAAACACCATATATTTT
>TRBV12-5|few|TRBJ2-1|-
CASGLGYNEQFF
TGTGCTAGTGGTTTGGGCTACAATGAGCAGTTCTTC
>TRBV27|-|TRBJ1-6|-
CASSLSQVPGRKNSPLHF
TGTGCCAGCAGTTTAAGTCAGGTGCCGGGACGGAAAAATTCACCCCTCCACTTT
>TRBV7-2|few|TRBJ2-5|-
CASSLSGQEETQYF
TGTGCCAGCAGCTTATCCGGGCAGGAGGAGACCCAGTACTTC
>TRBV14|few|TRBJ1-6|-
CASSQVAFSPLHF
TGTGCCAGCAGCCAAGTGGCGTTTTCACCCCTCCACTTT
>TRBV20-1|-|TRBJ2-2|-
CSARDPRGNTGELFF
TGCAGTGCTAGAGATCCTCGTGGGAACACCGGGGAGCTGTTTTTT
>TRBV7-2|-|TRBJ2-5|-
CASSLRWGSETQYF
TGTGCCAGCAGCTTACGATGGGGAAGCGAGACCCAGTACTTC
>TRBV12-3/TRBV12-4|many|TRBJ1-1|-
CASRGYTEAFF
TGTGCCAGCAGGGGGTACACTGAAGCTTTCTTT
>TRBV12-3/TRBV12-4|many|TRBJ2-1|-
CASSREGSSYNEQFF
TGTGCCAGCAGCCGGGAAGGAAGTTCCTACAATGAGCAGTTCTTC
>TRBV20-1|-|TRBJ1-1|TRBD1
CSARAPGQGAGAFF
TGCAGTGCTAGGGCCCCGGGACAGGGGGCTGGAGCTTTCTTT
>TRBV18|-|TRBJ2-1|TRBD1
CASSPQGQAYNEQFF
TGTGCCAGCTCACCCCAGGGACAGGCCTACAATGAGCAGTTCTTC
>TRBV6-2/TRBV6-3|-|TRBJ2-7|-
CASSYSGEQYF
TGTGCCAGCAGTTACTCCGGCGAGCAGTACTTC
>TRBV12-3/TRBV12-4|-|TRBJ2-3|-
CASSPGTTQYF
TGTGCCAGCAGCCCCGGGACAACGCAGTATTTT
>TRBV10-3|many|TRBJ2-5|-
CAISEPQETQYF
TGTGCCATCAGTGAGCCCCAAGAGACCCAGTACTTC
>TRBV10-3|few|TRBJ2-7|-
CATQHRDTSYEQYF
TGTGCCACTCAGCACCGGGACACCTCCTACGAGCAGTACTTC
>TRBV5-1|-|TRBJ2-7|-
CASSLGFNNEQYF
TGCGCCAGCAGCTTGGGATTTAACAACGAGCAGTACTTC
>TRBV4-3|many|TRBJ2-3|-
CASSQGALRGADTQYF
TGCGCCAGCAGCCAAGGGGCACTCCGGGGGGCGGATACGCAGTATTTT
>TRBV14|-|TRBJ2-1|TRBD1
CASSHVGRGHGDEQFF
TGTGCCAGCAGCCACGTGGGCAGGGGGCACGGGGATGAGCAGTTCTTC
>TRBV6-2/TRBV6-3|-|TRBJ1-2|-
CASRQDRDIPNYGYTF
TGTGCCAGCAGGCAGGACCGGGACATCCCAAACTATGGCTACACCTTC
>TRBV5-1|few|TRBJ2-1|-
CASSLGQPYNEQFF
TGCGCCAGCAGCTTGGGACAGCCATACAATGAGCAGTTCTTC
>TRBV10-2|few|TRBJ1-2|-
CASSVQALYGYTF
TGCGCCAGCAGTGTCCAGGCCTTATATGGCTACACCTTC